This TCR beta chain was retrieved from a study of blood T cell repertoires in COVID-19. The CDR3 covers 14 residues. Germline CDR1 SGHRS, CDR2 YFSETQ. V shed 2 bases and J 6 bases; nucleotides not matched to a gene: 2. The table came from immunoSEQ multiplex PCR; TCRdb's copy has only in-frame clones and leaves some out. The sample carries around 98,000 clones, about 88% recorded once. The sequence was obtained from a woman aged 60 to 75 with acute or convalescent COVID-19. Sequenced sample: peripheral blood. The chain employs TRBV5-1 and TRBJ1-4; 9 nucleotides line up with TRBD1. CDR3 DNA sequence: TGCGCCAGCAGCTTACGACAGGGGGATGAAAAACTGTTTTTT. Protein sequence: CASSLRQGDEKLFF.